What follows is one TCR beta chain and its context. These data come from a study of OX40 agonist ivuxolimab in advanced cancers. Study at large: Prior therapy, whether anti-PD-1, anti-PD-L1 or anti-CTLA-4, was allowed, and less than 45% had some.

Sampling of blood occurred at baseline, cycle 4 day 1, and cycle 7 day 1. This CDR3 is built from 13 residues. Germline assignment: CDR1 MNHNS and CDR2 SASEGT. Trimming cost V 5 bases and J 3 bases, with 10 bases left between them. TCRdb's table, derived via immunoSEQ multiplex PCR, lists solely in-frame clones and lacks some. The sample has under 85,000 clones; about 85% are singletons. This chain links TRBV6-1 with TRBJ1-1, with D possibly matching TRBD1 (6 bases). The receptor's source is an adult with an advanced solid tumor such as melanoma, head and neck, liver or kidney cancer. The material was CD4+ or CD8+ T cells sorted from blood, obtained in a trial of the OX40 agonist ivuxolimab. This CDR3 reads CASSRPGDTEAFF. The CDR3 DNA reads TGTGCCAGCAGTCGGCCAGGGGACACTGAAGCTTTCTTT.